This T cell receptor (beta chain) was recovered during a study of beta chain features in type 1 diabetes. Whole-study findings and limits: More deletions and fewer insertions at VDJ junctions were found in patients with type 1 diabetes. A possible short-template PCR bias applies equally to patients and controls. A moderate, significant TCRB CDR3 shortening appeared in type 1 diabetes across four CD4+ subsets.

The V gene's germline CDR1 is MNHNY and CDR2 SVGAGI (reference sequence). V lost 6 bases and J 2 bases, leaving 10 bases between the germline ends. The CDR3 contains 13 residues. The study reverse transcribed the entire isolated RNA, so it sequenced expressed TCRB transcripts. TCRdb keeps only in-frame clones here, not all; method: immunoSEQ multiplex PCR. Altogether 100,000 to 150,000 clones are present, roughly 17% being singletons, with the ten largest covering 2% to 3%. As to this clone: Its antigen remains unidentified.

This TCR was sampled from a young man with type 1 diabetes. The rearrangement uses TRBV6-6 and TRBJ1-2; D call uncertain. Source material: central memory CD4+ T cells from blood. CDR3 protein: CASSWGGNYGYTF. DNA for the CDR3: TGTGCCAGCAGCTGGGGAGGGAACTATGGCTACACCTTC.